This is a list of T cell receptor beta chains from one sample in a study of cytomegalovirus exposure and HLA in healthy donors. Profiling relied on immunoSEQ multiplex PCR, and the TCRdb table lists in-frame clones only, not all of them. Counted here are about 170,000 clones, 82% occurring once; the ten biggest clones make up roughly 1.5%. The material sequenced was PBMCs. Receptors were obtained from a male donor in good health and CMV-seronegative. Each CDR3 is given with its conserved first and last residue. D genes are given only for firm matches. Some rows mark clone size as missing; the rest say once, few, many or name a class of expanded clone.

size,V,J,D,CDR3,DNA
.,TRBV9,TRBJ2-1,TRBD1,CASSVAGTGGWNEQFF,TGTGCCAGCAGCGTAGCAGGGACAGGGGGTTGGAATGAGCAGTTCTTC
.,TRBV7-3,TRBJ2-7,.,CASSPGGRANEQYF,TGTGCCAGCAGCCCCGGGGGTAGGGCAAACGAGCAGTACTTC
.,TRBV25-1,TRBJ2-7,.,CASSEYREPHEQYF,TGTGCCAGCAGTGAATACCGGGAGCCACACGAGCAGTACTTC
.,TRBV7-8,TRBJ2-5,.,CASSTRAGFTETQYF,TGTGCCAGCAGCACAAGGGCGGGGTTCACGGAGACCCAGTACTTC
.,TRBV28,TRBJ2-2,.,CASSFYRVLDTGELFF,TGTGCCAGCAGCTTTTACAGGGTATTGGACACCGGGGAGCTGTTTTTT
few,TRBV5-1,TRBJ1-2,.,CASTDYGGGYGYTF,TGCGCCAGCACCGACTACGGGGGGGGCTATGGCTACACCTTC
.,TRBV27,TRBJ1-2,.,CASSLRAGVYGYTF,TGTGCCAGCAGTCTACGGGCAGGGGTCTATGGCTACACCTTC
.,TRBV27,TRBJ2-7,TRBD1,CASSLSWTGSYEQYF,TGTGCCAGCAGTTTATCTTGGACAGGGAGCTACGAGCAGTACTTC
.,TRBV7-9,TRBJ2-3,.,CSSSPRGPDTQYF,TGTTCCAGCAGCCCACGAGGTCCCGATACGCAGTATTTT
few,TRBV18,TRBJ1-1,TRBD1,CASSRKQGAGTEAFF,TGTGCCAGCTCCCGAAAACAGGGGGCAGGGACTGAAGCTTTCTTT
once,TRBV9,TRBJ2-4,.,CASSVEAGRNIQYF,TGTGCCAGCAGCGTAGAGGCGGGCAGAAACATTCAGTACTTC
.,TRBV5-5,TRBJ2-1,.,CASSSEHAGRRNNEQFF,TGTGCCAGCAGCTCGGAACACGCGGGGCGGCGGAACAATGAGCAGTTCTTC
.,TRBV6-5,TRBJ1-1,.,CASSYMGHVNTEAFF,TGTGCCAGCAGTTACATGGGACATGTGAACACTGAAGCTTTCTTT
few,TRBV19,TRBJ2-7,.,CASGLSVTYEQYF,TGTGCCAGCGGACTATCCGTTACCTACGAGCAGTACTTC
.,TRBV2,TRBJ2-4,.,CASTTAGNIQYF,TGTGCCAGCACCACGGCAGGGAACATTCAGTACTTC
.,TRBV7-2,TRBJ1-3,.,CASSFWRDTIYF,TGTGCCAGCAGCTTTTGGAGGGACACCATATATTTT
.,TRBV2,TRBJ2-5,TRBD2,CASTGEGWKTQYF,TGTGCCAGCACTGGGGAGGGGTGGAAGACCCAGTACTTC
.,TRBV27,TRBJ2-7,TRBD2,CASRRDGRSEQYF,TGTGCCAGCAGACGCGACGGGAGGAGCGAGCAGTACTTC
.,TRBV19,TRBJ2-4,.,CASTNPGEAKNIQYF,TGTGCCAGTACCAACCCAGGGGAAGCCAAAAACATTCAGTACTTC